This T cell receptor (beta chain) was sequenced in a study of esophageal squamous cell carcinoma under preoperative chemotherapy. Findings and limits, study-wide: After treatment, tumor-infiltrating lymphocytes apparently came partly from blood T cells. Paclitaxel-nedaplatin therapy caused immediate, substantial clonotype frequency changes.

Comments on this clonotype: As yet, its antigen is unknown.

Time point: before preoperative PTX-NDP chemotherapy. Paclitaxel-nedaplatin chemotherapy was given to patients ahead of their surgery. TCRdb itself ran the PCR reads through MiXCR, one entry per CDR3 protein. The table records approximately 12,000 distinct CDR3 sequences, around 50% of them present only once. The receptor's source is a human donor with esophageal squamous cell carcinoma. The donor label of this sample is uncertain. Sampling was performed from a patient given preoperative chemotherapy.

The CDR3 loop is CASSVASGSSYEQYF. The DNA for the CDR3 is TGTGCCAGCAGTGTTGCTAGCGGGAGCTCCTACGAGCAGTACTTC. J is TRBJ2-1 and V is TRBV6-1, with 10 bases fitting TRBD2. The end of the DNA aligns better with TRBJ2-7, so the J call may be wrong. CDR3 length: 15 residues. CDR1 and CDR2 (germline): MNHNS, SASEGT.